This T cell receptor (beta chain) emerged from a study of blood T cell repertoires in COVID-19. Study-wide background: Acute and convalescent COVID-19 samples came from the United States, Italy and Spain. T cells, B-cell-depleted T cells, or PBMCs provided the cDNA or gDNA that served as material.

A few counts support this clone. Original methodology: Amplification of reference gene primers provided the estimated nucleated cell counts. The table came from immunoSEQ multiplex PCR; TCRdb's copy has only in-frame clones and leaves some out. V and J calls and clone size are those listed in that table; D and trimming were worked out from the DNA. The table lists around 63,000 clones, 79% of them singletons. CDR3 length equals 14 residues. Germline V gene data show CDR1 as SGHTA and CDR2 as FQGNSA. Trimming left V 5 bases short and J 1 base short, with 6 bases between. The specimen sequenced was peripheral blood. This chain links TRBV7-2 with TRBJ2-6; tentatively, D is TRBD1 (5 bases). The receptor comes from a human donor in a cohort sampled during active COVID-19. The CDR3, as DNA: TGTGCCAGCAGCAAGGGGTCTGGGGCCAACGTCCTGACTTTC. This sequence encodes CASSKGSGANVLTF.